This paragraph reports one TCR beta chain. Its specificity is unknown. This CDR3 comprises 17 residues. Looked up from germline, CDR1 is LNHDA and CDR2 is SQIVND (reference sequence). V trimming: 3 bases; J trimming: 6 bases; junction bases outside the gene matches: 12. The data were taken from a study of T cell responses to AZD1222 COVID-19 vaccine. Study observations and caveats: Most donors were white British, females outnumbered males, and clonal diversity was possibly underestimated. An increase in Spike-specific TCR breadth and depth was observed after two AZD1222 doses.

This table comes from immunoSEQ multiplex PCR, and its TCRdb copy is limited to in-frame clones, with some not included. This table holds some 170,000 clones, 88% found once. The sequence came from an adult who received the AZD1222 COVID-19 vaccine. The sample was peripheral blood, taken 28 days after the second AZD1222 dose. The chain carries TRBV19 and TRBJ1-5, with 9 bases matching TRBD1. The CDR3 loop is CASSMAQGAKSSQPQHF. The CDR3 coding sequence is TGTGCCAGTAGTATGGCACAGGGGGCAAAGTCGAGTCAGCCCCAGCATTTT. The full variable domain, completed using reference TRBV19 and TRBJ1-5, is DGGITQSPKYLFRKEGQNVTLSCEQNLNHDAMYWYRQDPGQGLRLIYYSQIVNDFQKGDIAEGYSVSREKKESFPLTVTSAQKNPTAFYLCASSMAQGAKSSQPQHFGDGTRLSIL.